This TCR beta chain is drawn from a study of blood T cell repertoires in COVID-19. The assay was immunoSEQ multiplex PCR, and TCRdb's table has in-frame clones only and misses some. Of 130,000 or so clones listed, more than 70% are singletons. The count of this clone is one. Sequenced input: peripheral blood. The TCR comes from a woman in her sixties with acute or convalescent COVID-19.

DNA for the CDR3: TGTGCCAGCAGTTTAGTTGGGGGGAGGGAGCAGTACTTC. Translated: CASSLVGGREQYF. V usage is TRBV12-3 or TRBV12-4 and J usage is TRBJ2-7, with D tentatively TRBD2 (6 bases). This CDR3 contains 13 residues. The V end was cut by 1 base, the J end by 7 bases, with 11 bases between.